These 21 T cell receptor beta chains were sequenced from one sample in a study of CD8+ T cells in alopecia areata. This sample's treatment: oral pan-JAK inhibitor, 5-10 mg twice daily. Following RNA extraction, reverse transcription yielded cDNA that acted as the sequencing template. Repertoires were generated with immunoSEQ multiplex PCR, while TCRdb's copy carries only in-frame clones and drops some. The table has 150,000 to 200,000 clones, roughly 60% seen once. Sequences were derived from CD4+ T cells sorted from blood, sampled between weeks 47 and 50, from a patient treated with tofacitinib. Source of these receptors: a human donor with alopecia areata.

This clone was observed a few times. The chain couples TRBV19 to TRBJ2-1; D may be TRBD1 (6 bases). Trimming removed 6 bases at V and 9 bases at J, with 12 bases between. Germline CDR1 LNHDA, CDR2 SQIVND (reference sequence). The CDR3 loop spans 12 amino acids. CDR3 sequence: CASSTGRSEQFF. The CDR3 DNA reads TGTGCCAGTAGCACAGGGAGAAGTGAGCAGTTCTTC.

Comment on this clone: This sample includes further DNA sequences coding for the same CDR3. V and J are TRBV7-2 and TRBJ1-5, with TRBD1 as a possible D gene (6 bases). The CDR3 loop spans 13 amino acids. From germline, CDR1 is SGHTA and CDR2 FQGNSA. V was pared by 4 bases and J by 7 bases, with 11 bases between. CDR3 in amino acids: CASSSQGNQPQHF. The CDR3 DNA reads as TGTGCCAGCAGCTCACAGGGTAACCAGCCCCAGCATTTT.

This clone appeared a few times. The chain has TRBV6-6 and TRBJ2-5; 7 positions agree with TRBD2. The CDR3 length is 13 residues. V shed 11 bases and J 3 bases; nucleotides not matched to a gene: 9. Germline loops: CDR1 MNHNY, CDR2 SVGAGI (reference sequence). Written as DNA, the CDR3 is TGTGCCGGTAGGGCTAGCGGAGAAGAGACCCAGTACTTC. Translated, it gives CAGRASGEETQYF.

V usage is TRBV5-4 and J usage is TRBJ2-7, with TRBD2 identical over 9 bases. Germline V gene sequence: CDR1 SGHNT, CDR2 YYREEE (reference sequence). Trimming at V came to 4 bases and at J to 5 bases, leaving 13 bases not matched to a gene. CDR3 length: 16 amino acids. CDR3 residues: CASSEFGTSRPDEQYF. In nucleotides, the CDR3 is TGTGCCAGCAGCGAATTCGGGACTAGCAGGCCGGACGAGCAGTACTTC.

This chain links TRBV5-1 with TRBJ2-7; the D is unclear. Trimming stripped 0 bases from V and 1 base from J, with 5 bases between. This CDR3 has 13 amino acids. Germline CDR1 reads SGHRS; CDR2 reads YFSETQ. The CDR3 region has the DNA TGCGCCAGCAGCTTGGTTAGGTCCTACGAGCAGTACTTC. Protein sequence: CASSLVRSYEQYF. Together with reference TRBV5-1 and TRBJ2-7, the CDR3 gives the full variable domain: KAGVTQTPRYLIKTRGQQVTLSCSPISGHRSVSWYQQTPGQGLQFLFEYFSETQRNKGNFPGRFSGRQFSNSRSEMNVSTLELGDSALYLCASSLVRSYEQYFGPGTRLTVT.

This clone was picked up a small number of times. CDR3 loop: CAISDDATGYTGELFF. In DNA form, the CDR3 reads TGTGCCATCAGTGACGATGCGACAGGCTACACCGGGGAGCTGTTTTTT. The rearrangement joins TRBV10-3 to TRBJ2-2, with a possible D match to TRBD1 (6 bases). Deletions cut 3 bases from V and 3 bases from J, with 14 bases between. In germline, CDR1 is ENHRY, CDR2 SYGVKD. The CDR3 is 16 amino acids.

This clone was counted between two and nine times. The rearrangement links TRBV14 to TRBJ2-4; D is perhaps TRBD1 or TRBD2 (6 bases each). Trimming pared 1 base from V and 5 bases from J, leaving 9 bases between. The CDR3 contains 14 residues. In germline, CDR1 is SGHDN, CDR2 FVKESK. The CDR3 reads CASSQAGAENIQYF. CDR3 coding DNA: TGTGCCAGCAGCCAAGCGGGGGCGGAAAACATTCAGTACTTC.

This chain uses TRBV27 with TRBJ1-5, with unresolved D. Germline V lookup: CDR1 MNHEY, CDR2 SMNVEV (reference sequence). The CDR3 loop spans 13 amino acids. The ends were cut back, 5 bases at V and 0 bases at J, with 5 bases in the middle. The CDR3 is CASSDYSNQPQHF. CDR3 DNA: TGTGCCAGCAGTGATTATAGCAATCAGCCCCAGCATTTT.

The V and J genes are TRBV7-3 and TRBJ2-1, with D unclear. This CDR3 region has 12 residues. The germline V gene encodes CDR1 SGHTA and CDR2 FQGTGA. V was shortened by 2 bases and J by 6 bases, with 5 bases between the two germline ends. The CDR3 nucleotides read TGTGCCAGCAGCTTAGCCCGCAATGAGCAGTTCTTC. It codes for CASSLARNEQFF.

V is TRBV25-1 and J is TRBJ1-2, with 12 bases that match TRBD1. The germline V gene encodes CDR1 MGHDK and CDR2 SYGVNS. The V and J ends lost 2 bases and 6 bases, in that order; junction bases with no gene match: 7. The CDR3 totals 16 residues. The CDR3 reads CASSEPGQGAANGYTF. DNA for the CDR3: TGTGCCAGCAGTGAACCGGGACAGGGGGCAGCTAATGGCTACACCTTC.

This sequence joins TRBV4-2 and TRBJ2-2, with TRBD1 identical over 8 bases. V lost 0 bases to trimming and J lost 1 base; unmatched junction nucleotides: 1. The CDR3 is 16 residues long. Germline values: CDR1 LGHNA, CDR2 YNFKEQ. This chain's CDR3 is CASSQEGTGNTGELFF. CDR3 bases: TGTGCCAGCAGCCAAGAGGGGACAGGGAACACCGGGGAGCTGTTTTTT.

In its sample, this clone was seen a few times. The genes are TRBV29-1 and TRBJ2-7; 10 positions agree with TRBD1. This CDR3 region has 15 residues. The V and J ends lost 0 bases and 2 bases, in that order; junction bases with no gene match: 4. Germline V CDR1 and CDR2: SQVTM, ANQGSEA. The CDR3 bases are TGCAGCGTTGAAGATCGGGACAGGGGAACCTACGAGCAGTACTTC. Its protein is CSVEDRDRGTYEQYF.

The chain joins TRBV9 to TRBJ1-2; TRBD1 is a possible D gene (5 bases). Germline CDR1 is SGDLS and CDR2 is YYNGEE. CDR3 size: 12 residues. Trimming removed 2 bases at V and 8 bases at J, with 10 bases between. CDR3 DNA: TGTGCCAGCAGCGTGACAGATAAAGGCTACACCTTC. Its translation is CASSVTDKGYTF.

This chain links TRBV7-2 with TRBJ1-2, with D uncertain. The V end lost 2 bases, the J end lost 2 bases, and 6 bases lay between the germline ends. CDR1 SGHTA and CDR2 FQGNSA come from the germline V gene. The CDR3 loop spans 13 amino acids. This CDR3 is CASSLSRNYGYTF. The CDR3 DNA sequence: TGTGCCAGCAGCTTATCCCGGAACTATGGCTACACCTTC.

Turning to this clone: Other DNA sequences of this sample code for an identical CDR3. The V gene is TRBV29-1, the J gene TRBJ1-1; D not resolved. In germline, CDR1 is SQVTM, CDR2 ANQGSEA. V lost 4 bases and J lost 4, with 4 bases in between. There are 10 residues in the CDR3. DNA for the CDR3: TGCAGCGTTGGGGGCACTGAAGCTTTCTTT. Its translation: CSVGGTEAFF.

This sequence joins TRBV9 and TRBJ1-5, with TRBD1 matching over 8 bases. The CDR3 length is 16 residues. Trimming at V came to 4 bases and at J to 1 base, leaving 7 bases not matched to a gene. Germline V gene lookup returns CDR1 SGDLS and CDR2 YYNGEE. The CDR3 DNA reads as TGTGCCAGCAGCCCAGGACAGGGCGGAAGCAATCAGCCCCAGCATTTT. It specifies CASSPGQGGSNQPQHF.

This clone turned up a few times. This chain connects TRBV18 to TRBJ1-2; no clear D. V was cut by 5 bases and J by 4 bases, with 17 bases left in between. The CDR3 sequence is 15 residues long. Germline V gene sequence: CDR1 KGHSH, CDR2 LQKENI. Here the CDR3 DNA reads TGTGCCAGCTCAACCACCGGAGGAGGCCTCTATGGCTACACCTTC. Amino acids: CASSTTGGGLYGYTF.

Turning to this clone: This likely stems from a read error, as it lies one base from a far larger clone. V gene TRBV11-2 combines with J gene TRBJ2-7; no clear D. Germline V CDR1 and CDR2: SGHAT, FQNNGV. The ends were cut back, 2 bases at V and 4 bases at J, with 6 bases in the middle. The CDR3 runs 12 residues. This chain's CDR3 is CASSLLGYEQYF. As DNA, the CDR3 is TGTGCCAGCAGCTTACTGGGGTACGAGCAGTACTTC.

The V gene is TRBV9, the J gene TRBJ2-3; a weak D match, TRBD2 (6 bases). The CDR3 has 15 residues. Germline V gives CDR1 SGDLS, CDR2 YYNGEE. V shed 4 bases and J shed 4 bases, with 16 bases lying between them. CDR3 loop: CASSNYNGEADTQYF. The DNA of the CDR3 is TGTGCCAGCAGCAATTACAACGGGGAGGCAGATACGCAGTATTTT.

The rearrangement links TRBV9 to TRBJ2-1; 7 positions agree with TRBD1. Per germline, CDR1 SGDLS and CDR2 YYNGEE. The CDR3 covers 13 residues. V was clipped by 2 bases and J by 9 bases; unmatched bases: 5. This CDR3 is CASSVRQGSEQFF. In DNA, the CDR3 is TGTGCCAGCAGCGTGCGACAGGGCAGTGAGCAGTTCTTC.

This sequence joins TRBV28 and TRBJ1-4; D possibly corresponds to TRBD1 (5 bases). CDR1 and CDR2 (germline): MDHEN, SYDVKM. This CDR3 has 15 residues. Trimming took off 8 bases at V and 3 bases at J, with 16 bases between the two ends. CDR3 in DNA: TGTGCCAGCCAGACAGCACCTTCGGCTAATGAAAAACTGTTTTTT. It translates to CASQTAPSANEKLFF. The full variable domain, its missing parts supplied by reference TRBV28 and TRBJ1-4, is DVKVTQSSRYLVKRTGEKVFLECVQDMDHENMFWYRQDPGLGLRLIYFSYDVKMKEKGDIPEGYSVSREKKERFSLILESASTNQTSMYLCASQTAPSANEKLFFGSGTQLSVL.